The T cell receptor (beta chain) described here comes from a study of identical twins. This clonotype was detected a few times. Its antigen is not identified. Findings and limits, study-wide: Compared with models, monozygotic twins showed more out-of-frame TCR alpha sharing.

The CDR3 loop spans 14 amino acids. J lost 5 bases, V lost 4 bases, and 4 bases had no gene match. TCRdb passed the 5' RACE reads through MiXCR, listing each CDR3 protein once. Of fewer than 650,000 distinct CDR3 sequences detected, 9.6% appear once; the ten largest clones hold more than 2.5%. These same records also appear under a second study, on yellow fever vaccine responses in identical twins.

The chain carries TRBV12-3 or TRBV12-4 and TRBJ2-3; TRBD2 matches at 9 bases. The receptor comes from a woman aged 18 to 35 in good health. The sample was PBMCs. For the CDR3, the DNA is TGTGCCAGCAGTTCTAGCGGGACGGGAGATACGCAGTATTTT. Its protein product is CASSSSGTGDTQYF.